These T cell receptor beta chains were read from a single sample in a study of OX40 agonist ivuxolimab in advanced cancers. The assay was immunoSEQ multiplex PCR, and TCRdb's table has in-frame clones only and misses some. The data show tens of thousands of clones, with 90% to 95% seen just once and about 0.32% held by the top ten. The sequencing here drew on CD4+ or CD8+ T cells sorted from blood, taken in a trial of the OX40 agonist ivuxolimab. The receptor source for this set is an adult with an advanced solid tumor such as melanoma, head and neck, liver or kidney cancer. The CDR3 runs from the conserved cysteine through the conserved F or W. A D gene is named only where the DNA matches it firmly. Size is omitted from some rows. Given values are once, few, many or a class for expanded clones.

j_call clone_size v_call d_call cdr3_aa cdr3_nt
TRBJ2-5 NA TRBV6-5 NA CASSYSGGIGETQYF TGTGCCAGCAGTTACTCCGGGGGAATAGGGGAGACCCAGTACTTC
TRBJ1-2 NA TRBV7-3 NA CASTRGLTYGYTF TGTGCCAGCACACGGGGCCTAACATATGGCTACACCTTC
TRBJ2-1 NA TRBV30 TRBD2 CAWSVASGSEQFF TGTGCCTGGAGTGTAGCTAGCGGGAGTGAGCAGTTCTTC
TRBJ2-3 NA TRBV10-1 TRBD1 CASSEGAIGTDTQYF TGCGCCAGCAGCGAGGGGGCGATCGGCACAGATACGCAGTATTTT
TRBJ1-1 NA TRBV18 NA CASSPLRGWDTEAFF TGTGCCAGCTCACCACTTAGGGGTTGGGACACTGAAGCTTTCTTT
TRBJ2-3 NA TRBV6-1 TRBD2 CASSKTSGPPTQYF TGTGCCAGCAGTAAGACTAGCGGGCCGCCTACGCAGTATTTT
TRBJ2-7 NA TRBV14 TRBD2 CASSQDPSGRRWYF TGTGCCAGCAGCCAAGATCCTAGCGGGAGGCGTTGGTACTTC
TRBJ1-1 NA TRBV6-6 NA CASIQEPIAEAFF TGTGCCAGCATACAGGAACCGATAGCTGAAGCTTTCTTT
TRBJ2-7 NA TRBV7-2 NA CASSLRRRGEQYF TGTGCCAGCAGCCTTAGGCGCAGGGGCGAGCAGTACTTC
TRBJ1-4 NA TRBV7-8 NA CASSLLGPQPEKLFF TGTGCCAGCAGCTTACTCGGACCCCAACCTGAAAAACTGTTTTTT
TRBJ2-5 NA TRBV5-1 NA CASSRSQETQYF TGCGCCAGCAGTCGCTCCCAAGAGACCCAGTACTTC
TRBJ2-1 NA TRBV30 NA CAWSLRLNEQFF TGTGCCTGGAGTCTGAGGCTCAATGAGCAGTTCTTC
TRBJ2-5 NA TRBV30 NA CAWSRRGPREETQYF TGTGCCTGGAGTCGGCGGGGGCCGAGGGAGGAGACCCAGTACTTC
TRBJ1-2 NA TRBV30 TRBD1 CAWSVGTGIGYTF TGTGCCTGGAGTGTTGGGACAGGGATTGGCTACACCTTC
TRBJ1-2 NA TRBV5-4 TRBD1 CASSLDPGTDYGYTF TGTGCCAGCAGCTTGGATCCTGGGACAGACTATGGCTACACCTTC
TRBJ1-3 NA TRBV6-1 NA CASSEQDYSGNTIYF TGTGCCAGCAGTGAACAGGACTACTCTGGAAACACCATATATTTT
TRBJ1-6 NA TRBV7-2 NA CASSLGNWGSPLHF TGTGCCAGCAGCTTGGGTAATTGGGGATCACCCCTCCACTTT
TRBJ2-7 NA TRBV5-1 NA CASSIFSGEGRVTYEQYF TGCGCCAGCAGCATCTTCTCCGGCGAGGGTAGGGTGACCTACGAGCAGTACTTC
TRBJ1-2 NA TRBV6-1 NA CASSLTGYGYTF TGTGCCAGCAGCCTAACAGGCTATGGCTACACCTTC
TRBJ2-2 NA TRBV28 NA CARGGPSTGELFF TGTGCCAGGGGGGGCCCTTCCACCGGGGAGCTGTTTTTT
TRBJ2-7 NA TRBV9 NA CASSKTQQEGAYEQYF TGTGCCAGCAGCAAAACACAACAGGAGGGGGCCTACGAGCAGTACTTC
TRBJ2-7 NA TRBV14 NA CASSQSYEQYF TGTGCCAGCAGCCAATCCTACGAGCAGTACTTC
TRBJ1-5 NA TRBV6-6 TRBD1 CASSSQGSNQPQHF TGTGCCAGCAGTTCACAGGGGAGCAATCAGCCCCAGCATTTT
TRBJ1-5 NA TRBV18 TRBD1 CASSVGQGINQPQHF TGTGCCAGCTCAGTCGGACAGGGTATCAATCAGCCCCAGCATTTT
TRBJ2-2 NA TRBV10-1 TRBD1 CAIPGGTVGELFF TGCGCCATCCCAGGGGGCACGGTCGGGGAGCTGTTTTTT
TRBJ1-1 once TRBV28 NA CASSSSGGESTEAFF TGTGCCAGCAGTTCATCGGGAGGGGAGAGCACTGAAGCTTTCTTT